This TCR beta chain was found in a study of T cell responses to AZD1222 COVID-19 vaccine. Study-level points and caveats: Donors skewed white British and female; clonal diversity was possibly underestimated.

Method: immunoSEQ multiplex PCR; TCRdb's copy keeps in-frame clones and lacks some. The profile shows about 90,000 clones, approximately 86% of them singletons. Turning to this clone: No antigen is known for it.

J gave up 3 bases and V 4 bases, and 11 bases lay outside the gene matches. The CDR3 is 17 residues long. CDR1 is MNHEY, CDR2 SMNVEV, per germline (reference sequence). The TCR sequence derives from an adult in good health. This chain joins TRBV27 and TRBJ2-1, with 8 bases that match TRBD1. The starting material was peripheral blood, obtained on day 0 of MenACWY control vaccination. The CDR3 reads CASSSYLQGVRYNEQFF. In DNA form, the CDR3 reads TGTGCCAGCAGTTCCTACCTACAGGGGGTCCGCTACAATGAGCAGTTCTTC.